Listed below are T cell receptor beta chains from one sample, sequenced in a study of blood T cell repertoires in COVID-19. The table came from immunoSEQ multiplex PCR; TCRdb's copy has only in-frame clones and leaves some out. The top ten hold 3.5% of the sample, which has 55,000 to 65,000 clones, approximately 82% seen once. The sample was peripheral blood. The source is a man aged 55-75 years with acute or convalescent COVID-19. The CDR3 runs from the conserved cysteine through the conserved F or W. Fields, in order: V gene, J gene, D gene, clone size, CDR3 protein, CDR3 DNA. D genes are given only for firm matches. Expanded clones are given a class, and other clones once, few, many or no size at all.

TRBV10-3	TRBJ2-3	TRBD2	.	CAISVGSGIDTQYF	TGTGCCATCAGTGTGGGTAGCGGGATTGATACGCAGTATTTT
TRBV30	TRBJ1-3	.	.	CAWSRSSGSGNTIYF	TGTGCCTGGAGTCGCTCGTCGGGCTCTGGAAACACCATATATTTT
TRBV12-3/TRBV12-4	TRBJ1-2	TRBD1	.	CASQGVGYGYTF	TGTGCCAGCCAGGGGGTTGGCTATGGCTACACCTTC
TRBV21-1	TRBJ1-6	.	few	CAPKRPFTLHF	TGTGCCCCCAAGAGGCCTTTCACCCTCCACTTT
TRBV7-2	TRBJ2-5	.	.	CASSDLSGGETQYF	TGTGCCAGCAGCGATCTGTCCGGCGGGGAGACCCAGTACTTC
TRBV29-1	TRBJ1-2	.	.	CSAGQAGYGYTF	TGCAGCGCTGGTCAGGCTGGCTATGGCTACACCTTC
TRBV6-5	TRBJ2-2	.	.	CASIRQEYTGELFF	TGTGCCAGCATACGACAGGAATACACCGGGGAGCTGTTTTTT
TRBV14	TRBJ1-1	.	few	CASSQAGGLNTEAFF	TGTGCCAGCAGCCAGGCGGGTGGATTGAACACTGAAGCTTTCTTT
TRBV20-1	TRBJ2-1	.	.	CSASMRAIYNEQFF	TGCAGTGCTAGTATGCGGGCCATATACAATGAGCAGTTCTTC
TRBV19	TRBJ1-5	TRBD1	.	CASSRGTGVLGGPQHF	TGTGCCAGTAGTAGGGGGACAGGGGTCCTCGGCGGGCCCCAGCATTTT
TRBV5-5	TRBJ1-6	.	few	CASSLDRALNYSPLHF	TGTGCCAGCAGCTTGGATCGTGCACTAAACTATTCACCCCTCCACTTT
TRBV5-4	TRBJ1-2	.	.	CASSLRVSYGYTF	TGTGCCAGCAGCCTCCGGGTTAGCTATGGCTACACCTTC
TRBV7-9	TRBJ2-3	TRBD2	many	CASSPWTSGGNTDTQYF	TGTGCCAGCAGCCCATGGACTAGCGGGGGGAACACAGATACGCAGTATTTT
TRBV18	TRBJ1-5	TRBD1	.	CASSPSTGWSNQPQHF	TGTGCCAGCTCACCTTCGACAGGGTGGAGCAATCAGCCCCAGCATTTT
TRBV5-1	TRBJ1-1	.	.	CASSLTGNTEAFF	TGCGCCAGCAGCTTGACAGGGAACACTGAAGCTTTCTTT
TRBV5-6	TRBJ2-7	TRBD1	.	CASSPYRGKLGEQYF	TGTGCCAGCAGCCCCTACAGGGGGAAATTGGGCGAGCAGTACTTC
TRBV19	TRBJ1-3	.	.	CASSPIRGSGNTIYF	TGTGCCAGTAGTCCGATAAGGGGATCTGGAAACACCATATATTTT
TRBV7-2	TRBJ2-2	.	.	CASSQSRGGELFF	TGTGCCAGCAGCCAAAGCCGGGGCGGGGAGCTGTTTTTT
TRBV5-6	TRBJ1-1	TRBD1	few	CASSSVRTGGGNTEAFF	TGTGCCAGCAGCTCGGTCAGGACAGGGGGTGGAAACACTGAAGCTTTCTTT
TRBV24-1	TRBJ2-2	.	.	CATRKEPNGELFF	TGTGCCACCAGGAAAGAGCCTAACGGGGAGCTGTTTTTT
TRBV5-5	TRBJ2-7	TRBD1	once	CASSFRGQGAGRHYEQYF	TGTGCCAGCAGCTTTAGGGGACAGGGGGCGGGTCGCCACTACGAGCAGTACTTC
TRBV5-5	TRBJ1-1	.	.	CASSFGSRGATGFEAFF	TGTGCCAGCAGCTTTGGCTCCCGAGGAGCTACAGGGTTTGAAGCTTTCTTT
TRBV24-1	TRBJ2-3	.	.	CATRVMRGIFTDTQYF	TGTGCCACCCGAGTGATGAGAGGGATCTTCACAGATACGCAGTATTTT
TRBV5-1	TRBJ1-3	.	.	CASSLGGTAGNTIYF	TGCGCCAGCAGCTTGGGTGGGACTGCTGGAAACACCATATATTTT
TRBV7-3	TRBJ2-1	TRBD2	.	CASSPGTSSEQFF	TGTGCCAGCAGCCCCGGGACTAGCAGTGAGCAGTTCTTC
TRBV7-2	TRBJ2-7	.	.	CASSLLPGVAYEQYF	TGTGCCAGCAGCTTGCTTCCGGGGGTTGCCTACGAGCAGTACTTC
TRBV7-2	TRBJ2-3	TRBD1	.	CASSPDRGRGDTQYF	TGTGCCAGCAGCCCCGACAGGGGGCGCGGAGATACGCAGTATTTT
TRBV6-5	TRBJ1-4	.	.	CASSYLTGNEKLFF	TGTGCCAGCAGTTACCTAACGGGTAATGAAAAACTGTTTTTT
TRBV27	TRBJ1-4	TRBD1	.	CASRDRGLDEKLFF	TGTGCCAGCAGGGACAGGGGGCTGGATGAAAAACTGTTTTTT
TRBV6-6	TRBJ2-7	TRBD2	once	CAISSGGASYEQYF	TGTGCCATTTCCAGCGGGGGGGCTTCCTACGAGCAGTACTTC
TRBV5-5	TRBJ1-1	.	.	CASKMTQALMNTEAFF	TGTGCCAGCAAGATGACACAAGCCCTCATGAACACTGAAGCTTTCTTT
TRBV24-1	TRBJ2-5	TRBD2	.	CATSEYTSGGGGETQYF	TGTGCCACCAGTGAATACACTAGCGGGGGAGGAGGAGAGACCCAGTACTTC
TRBV7-8	TRBJ2-2	.	.	CASSLSQGTTWELFF	TGTGCCAGCAGCTTGAGCCAGGGCACCACGTGGGAGCTGTTTTTT
TRBV7-2	TRBJ1-2	.	few	CASSSQGPLDGYTF	TGTGCCAGCAGCTCCCAGGGTCCGTTGGATGGCTACACCTTC
TRBV18	TRBJ1-1	TRBD1	.	CASSPLQGLEAFF	TGTGCCAGCTCACCACTACAGGGGCTTGAAGCTTTCTTT
TRBV7-9	TRBJ1-3	TRBD1	.	CASSSGGSGGNTIYF	TGTGCCAGCAGCTCAGGGGGTTCTGGTGGAAACACCATATATTTT
TRBV21-1	TRBJ2-5	.	.	CASSKRVRGLETQYF	TGTGCCAGCAGCAAAAGGGTCAGGGGTCTGGAGACCCAGTACTTC
TRBV10-2	TRBJ2-2	.	.	CASSELSLGDTGELFF	TGCGCCAGCAGTGAGCTTAGTTTAGGGGACACCGGGGAGCTGTTTTTT
TRBV2	TRBJ2-5	TRBD1	many	CASSLMGTGEETQYF	TGTGCCAGCAGCTTGATGGGAACAGGGGAAGAGACCCAGTACTTC
TRBV11-3	TRBJ1-1	.	.	CASSSLDCGGAFF	TGTGCCAGCAGCTCCTTGGACTGTGGGGGCGCTTTCTTT
TRBV2	TRBJ1-5	.	medium-sized	CASSGQTSNQPQHF	TGTGCCAGCAGTGGACAGACTAGCAATCAGCCCCAGCATTTT
TRBV9	TRBJ1-1	.	.	CASSVGLLFSTEAFF	TGTGCCAGCAGCGTTGGACTGCTTTTTAGTACTGAAGCTTTCTTT
TRBV19	TRBJ2-3	TRBD2	.	CASNRWRGSGTDTQYF	TGTGCCAGTAACCGCTGGCGGGGGTCAGGAACAGATACGCAGTATTTT
TRBV2	TRBJ1-2	TRBD1	.	CASRGTGVGYGYTF	TGTGCCAGCAGAGGAACAGGGGTCGGCTATGGCTACACCTTC
TRBV5-4	TRBJ1-5	.	.	CASSLFRDRYSNQPQHF	TGTGCCAGCAGCTTGTTCAGGGATAGATATAGCAATCAGCCCCAGCATTTT